This T cell receptor (beta chain) was captured by sequencing in a study of shared clonotypes between healthy human individuals. V lost 4 bases, J lost 4 bases, and 10 bases lay in between. The germline V gene encodes CDR1 SEHNR and CDR2 FQNEAQ (reference sequence). The CDR3 is made up of 13 amino acids. With respect to this clone: Its antigen is unidentified.

In the original workflow: ImmunoSEQ sequences covered only the junction and lacked quality scores; filtering therefore differed. TCRdb keeps only in-frame clones here, not all; method: immunoSEQ multiplex PCR. D and trimming come from the DNA, and the V and J calls and clone size come from that table. Of hundreds of thousands of clones listed, approximately 96% were seen once; the top ten hold about 0.11%. Study-level results: Read depth was anticipated to influence clonotype sharing among donors.

Positive CCR7 selection of CD45RO-negative cells yielded the naive CD8 cells, and terminally differentiated effector memory CD45RA+ cells were excluded. The TCR comes from a woman in her twenties or thirties in good health. The chain carries TRBV7-9 and TRBJ1-1; D might be TRBD1 (6 bases). Sequences were obtained from naive CD8+ T cells sorted from blood. The CDR3 region has the DNA TGTGCCAGCAGCTCCCGGGGGGCCACTGAAGCTTTCTTT. Translation: CASSSRGATEAFF. Based on the CDR3 plus reference TRBV7-9 and TRBJ1-1, the full variable domain is DTGVSQNPRHKITKRGQNVTFRCDPISEHNRLYWYRQTLGQGPEFLTYFQNEAQLEKSRLLSDRFSAERPKGSFSTLEIQRTEQGDSAMYLCASSSRGATEAFFGQGTRLTVV.